The 28 T cell receptor beta chains reported below all come from one sample, sequenced in a study of blood T cell repertoires in COVID-19. Profiling relied on immunoSEQ multiplex PCR, and the TCRdb table lists in-frame clones only, not all of them. The sample has 250,000 to 300,000 clones; around 89% are singletons. Sequenced: peripheral blood. The receptors originated from a woman in her sixties with acute or convalescent COVID-19.

V usage is TRBV7-2 and J usage is TRBJ1-5, with 7 bases that match TRBD1. CDR1 and CDR2 (germline): SGHTA, FQGNSA. The length of the CDR3 is 16 residues. Germline trimming cut 4 bases from V and 0 bases from J; bases unmatched to any gene: 6. The chain's CDR3 is CASSSGTALSNQPQHF. The CDR3 coding sequence is TGTGCCAGCAGCTCAGGGACAGCTCTTAGCAATCAGCCCCAGCATTTT.

The CDR3 DNA sequence: TGTGCCGGGGGGACCTCAAACACAGATACGCAGTATTTT. This codes for CAGGTSNTDTQYF. This chain links TRBV7-9 with TRBJ2-3; D possibly corresponds to TRBD2 (6 bases). The germline gives CDR1 SEHNR, CDR2 FQNEAQ (reference sequence). Trimming took 11 bases from V and 2 from J, leaving 14 bases between them. There are 13 residues in the CDR3.

This sequence joins TRBV27 and TRBJ2-7, with 11 bases fitting TRBD2. Germline V gene sequence: CDR1 MNHEY, CDR2 SMNVEV (reference sequence). V shed 0 bases and J 1 base; nucleotides not matched to a gene: 2. The CDR3 is 16 amino acids. CDR3 sequence: CASSLSVAGGSYEQYF. CDR3 coding DNA: TGTGCCAGCAGTTTATCGGTAGCGGGAGGGTCCTACGAGCAGTACTTC.

The chain is built from TRBV7-9 and TRBJ2-6; maybe TRBD1 (5 bases). Germline assignment: CDR1 SEHNR and CDR2 FQNEAQ (reference sequence). The CDR3 is made up of 16 amino acids. V was trimmed by 1 base and J by 4 bases, leaving 11 bases between them. The CDR3: CASSLVSGLGANVLTF. In DNA form, the CDR3 reads TGTGCCAGCAGCTTAGTTTCAGGGCTCGGGGCCAACGTCCTGACTTTC.

The chain joins TRBV3-1 (or the pseudogene TRBV3-2) to TRBJ1-1; no clear D. This CDR3 is built from 13 residues. The V and J ends lost 0 bases and 10 bases respectively, with 12 bases between them. Germline V gene sequence: CDR1 LGHDT, CDR2 YNNKEL (reference sequence). The CDR3 coding sequence is TGTGCCAGCAGCCAAGAAATTTCTGCGCGAGCTTTCTTT. Translating it yields CASSQEISARAFF.

The chain links TRBV7-2 to TRBJ2-7; D is unclear. Germline CDR1 reads SGHTA; CDR2 reads FQGNSA. The germline V and J ends were trimmed by 2 bases and 5 bases, with 10 bases remaining between them. The CDR3 sequence is 13 residues long. As DNA, the CDR3 is TGTGCCAGCAGCTTACGAGCGACCAACGAGCAGTACTTC. This translates into CASSLRATNEQYF.

The CDR3 region has the DNA TGCGCCAGCAGCCCTAGAGCGACAGGGGATGGCTACACCTTC. Protein: CASSPRATGDGYTF. V and J are TRBV4-3 and TRBJ1-2, with 8 bases matching TRBD1. V gave up 4 bases and J gave up 6 bases; unmatched junction bases: 7. There are 14 residues in the CDR3. Germline loops: CDR1 LGHNA, CDR2 YSLEER.

This clone was seen only once. The rearrangement uses TRBV5-1 and TRBJ1-3; weak D call: TRBD1 (5 bases). The CDR3 spans 15 residues. The germline V and J ends were trimmed by 3 bases and 4 bases, with 14 bases remaining between them. Looked up from germline, CDR1 is SGHRS and CDR2 is YFSETQ. DNA for the CDR3: TGCGCCAGCAGCTCCGGGGGAAGACCGGGAAACACCATATATTTT. It is translated as CASSSGGRPGNTIYF.

V gene TRBV6-5 combines with J gene TRBJ1-3, with TRBD1 as a possible D gene (6 bases). Germline CDR1 MNHEY, CDR2 SVGAGI. The CDR3 is 15 residues long. V was shortened by 6 bases and J by 8 bases, with 20 bases between the two germline ends. CDR3 in amino acids: CASRQKTGVRDTIYF. In DNA, the CDR3 is TGTGCCAGCAGGCAGAAGACAGGAGTCCGAGACACCATATATTTT.

CDR3 nucleotides: TGTGCCAGCTCATCCGACTCCGCTAACTATGGCTACACCTTC. Translation: CASSSDSANYGYTF. This chain links TRBV18 with TRBJ1-2; D gene ambiguous. CDR1 KGHSH and CDR2 LQKENI come from the germline V gene. The CDR3 is 14 amino acids. V was trimmed by 5 bases and J by 0 bases, leaving 10 bases between them.

The chain is built from TRBV6-2 or TRBV6-3 and TRBJ1-2, with D tentatively TRBD1 (5 bases). The germline V gene encodes CDR1 MNHEY and CDR2 SVGEGT. V lost 4 bases and J lost 2, with 14 bases in between. The CDR3 is 15 amino acids. CDR3 bases: TGTGCCAGCAGTTTGAGCAGGGATCGGAACTATGGCTACACCTTC. Its protein product is CASSLSRDRNYGYTF.

This clone showed up just a few times. CDR3 sequence reads: CASSIRQISGNTIYF. The CDR3 coding sequence is TGTGCCAGTAGTATTAGACAAATCTCTGGAAACACCATATATTTT. V is TRBV19 and J is TRBJ1-3; D ambiguous. V was trimmed by 3 bases and J by 0 bases, leaving 9 bases between them. CDR1 is LNHDA, CDR2 SQIVND, per germline (reference sequence). This CDR3 spans 15 amino acids.

Only a few counts were recorded for this clone. The rearrangement joins TRBV3-1 (or the pseudogene TRBV3-2) to TRBJ1-4, with TRBD1 as a possible D gene (5 bases). The CDR3 length is 16 residues. Germline V gene data show CDR1 as LGHDT and CDR2 as YNNKEL (reference sequence). Trimming left V 3 bases short and J 4 bases short, with 15 bases between. The CDR3, as DNA: TGTGCCAGCAGCCAGAACCCGACAGCATTTAATGAAAAACTGTTTTTT. It codes for CASSQNPTAFNEKLFF.

V usage is TRBV21-1 and J usage is TRBJ2-2; the table's D gene call, TRBD2, was not cross checked with the DNA. TRBV21-1 is given as a pseudogene. This CDR3 is built from 15 residues. CDR3 sequence reads: CASSNGLANTGELFF. As DNA, the CDR3 is TGTGCCAGCAGCAACGGACTTGCGAACACCGGGGAGCTGTTTTTT.

The chain's CDR3 is CASSVGGGQPQHF. The CDR3 region has the DNA TGTGCCAGCAGCGTAGGGGGAGGCCAGCCCCAGCATTTT. The chain couples TRBV9 to TRBJ1-5, with D unresolved. This CDR3 has 13 amino acids. V was clipped by 0 bases and J by 7 bases, with 8 bases between them. Germline-derived CDR1 and CDR2 are SGDLS and YYNGEE.

The rearrangement uses TRBV3-1 (or the pseudogene TRBV3-2) and TRBJ1-2; D remains ambiguous. The germline CDR1 and CDR2 sequences are LGHDT and YNNKEL (reference sequence). The CDR3 is 11 residues long. V was shortened by 4 bases and J by 4 bases, with 4 bases between the two germline ends. As DNA, the CDR3 is TGTGCCAGCAGCCGAGCCTATGGCTACACCTTC. The encoded protein is CASSRAYGYTF.

J is TRBJ2-3 and V is TRBV19, with TRBD1 identical over 8 bases. Germline assignment: CDR1 LNHDA and CDR2 SQIVND (reference sequence). V was clipped by 4 bases and J by 3 bases; unmatched bases: 3. This CDR3 has 14 residues. The chain's CDR3 is CASSRTGQTDTQYF. The CDR3 region has the DNA TGTGCCAGTAGTAGGACAGGGCAGACAGATACGCAGTATTTT.

V gene TRBV27 combines with J gene TRBJ2-2; D unclear. V lost 9 bases and J lost 2, with 10 bases in between. Germline V gene data show CDR1 as MNHEY and CDR2 as SMNVEV (reference sequence). There are 13 residues in the CDR3. The CDR3 sequence is CASEHPNTGELFF. The CDR3 coding sequence is TGTGCCAGTGAGCACCCCAACACCGGGGAGCTGTTTTTT.

V usage is TRBV24-1 and J usage is TRBJ1-3; no clear D. The ends were cut back, 4 bases at V and 0 bases at J, with 6 bases in the middle. The CDR3 consists of 14 residues. In germline, CDR1 is KGHDR, CDR2 SFDVKD. The CDR3 DNA follows: TGTGCCACCAGTGACATTCCCTCTGGAAACACCATATATTTT. Translating it yields CATSDIPSGNTIYF.

This chain links TRBV5-5 with TRBJ1-5, with a tentative D call TRBD1 (5 bases). CDR1 SGHKS and CDR2 YYEKEE come from the germline V gene (reference sequence). The V end lost 0 bases, the J end lost 3 bases, and 13 bases lay between the germline ends. The CDR3 is 16 amino acids. The CDR3 loop is CASSLVAGLVNQPQHF. For the CDR3, the DNA is TGTGCCAGCAGCTTGGTGGCAGGGCTAGTCAATCAGCCCCAGCATTTT. Full variable domain (remainder filled in from reference TRBV5-5 and TRBJ1-5): DAGVTQSPTHLIKTRGQQVTLRCSPISGHKSVSWYQQVLGQGPQFIFQYYEKEERGRGNFPDRFSARQFPNYSSELNVNALLLGDSALYLCASSLVAGLVNQPQHFGDGTRLSIL.

V and J are TRBV5-1 and TRBJ1-2, with 9 bases matching TRBD1. V gave up 4 bases and J gave up 3 bases; unmatched junction bases: 4. Germline V gene lookup returns CDR1 SGHRS and CDR2 YFSETQ. CDR3 length: 14 amino acids. CDR3 sequence: CASSPRTGDYGYTF. Here the CDR3 DNA reads TGCGCCAGCAGCCCGAGGACAGGGGACTATGGCTACACCTTC.

The chain combines TRBV29-1 with TRBJ2-1; 9 positions agree with TRBD1. CDR3 length equals 16 residues. V trimming: 4 bases; J trimming: 3 bases; junction bases outside the gene matches: 10. CDR1 is SQVTM and CDR2 is ANQGSEA in the germline V gene. CDR3 loop: CSVGKRGQGVYNEQFF. The CDR3 nucleotides read TGCAGCGTTGGGAAGCGGGGACAGGGCGTCTACAATGAGCAGTTCTTC.

The rearrangement uses TRBV18 and TRBJ1-5, with D possibly being TRBD1 (5 bases). With 4 bases removed from V and 2 bases from J, the gap between germline ends came to 21 bases. The CDR3 totals 18 residues. Germline V gene lookup returns CDR1 KGHSH and CDR2 LQKENI. The CDR3 sequence: CASSRDRDRAVGNQPQHF. CDR3 nucleotide sequence: TGTGCCAGCTCACGAGACCGAGACAGAGCCGTTGGCAATCAGCCCCAGCATTTT. Combining the CDR3 with reference TRBV18 and TRBJ1-5 gives the whole variable domain NAGVMQNPRHLVRRRGQEARLRCSPMKGHSHVYWYRQLPEEGLKFMVYLQKENIIDESGMPKERFSAEFPKEGPSILRIQQVVRGDSAAYFCASSRDRDRAVGNQPQHFGDGTRLSIL.

V and J are TRBV6-5 and TRBJ2-7; the D gene is possibly TRBD2 (5 bases). This CDR3 has 12 amino acids. V lost 6 bases and J 5 bases, leaving 11 bases between the germline ends. Germline lookup yields CDR1 MNHEY and CDR2 SVGAGI. This chain's CDR3 is CASRVLVDEQYF. The CDR3 nucleotides read TGTGCCAGCAGGGTACTAGTGGACGAGCAGTACTTC.

J is TRBJ1-2 and V is TRBV28; tentative D call: TRBD1 (6 bases). This CDR3 spans 13 amino acids. With 4 bases removed from V and 4 bases from J, the gap between germline ends came to 10 bases. Germline loops: CDR1 MDHEN, CDR2 SYDVKM. The CDR3, as DNA: TGTGCCAGCAGTTCCGCGGACAGCTATGGCTACACCTTC. Translation: CASSSADSYGYTF.

The chain employs TRBV4-2 and TRBJ2-7; 11 bases agree with TRBD2. V lost 2 bases, J lost 4 bases, and 4 bases stayed unmatched. The CDR3 has 15 residues. Germline V gene sequence: CDR1 LGHNA, CDR2 YNFKEQ. In nucleotides, the CDR3 is TGTGCCAGCAGCCAACCCCGACTAGCGGGATACGAGCAGTACTTC. This sequence encodes CASSQPRLAGYEQYF.

The chain recombines TRBV7-8 with TRBJ2-2; no clear D. V dropped 1 base and J dropped 0 bases, with 6 bases sitting between them. This CDR3 has 15 amino acids. Germline CDR1 is SGHVS and CDR2 is FQNEAQ. The chain's CDR3 is CASSLDYTNTGELFF. The CDR3 DNA sequence: TGTGCCAGCAGCTTAGACTACACGAACACCGGGGAGCTGTTTTTT.

The gene calls are TRBV5-4 and TRBJ2-2; 7 bases map to TRBD1. V dropped 4 bases and J dropped 6; count of bases not matched to a gene: 12. Germline V gene sequence: CDR1 SGHNT, CDR2 YYREEE (reference sequence). CDR3 length: 16 residues. The CDR3 DNA is TGTGCCAGCAGCCAACGACAGGGCCCGAGGGCCGGGGAGCTGTTTTTT. Protein sequence: CASSQRQGPRAGELFF.